The rows below give T cell receptor beta chains drawn from one sample of a study of patients and donors after allogeneic stem cell transplantation. From the RT-PCR reads, TCRdb called clonotypes with MiXCR, one entry per CDR3 protein. This table holds some 880,000 distinct CDR3 sequences, more than 15% found once. Specimen: blood, either unsorted or a sorted T cell fraction (not recorded which). Receptors originate from a human donor who was either an allogeneic HSCT recipient or a stem cell or donor lymphocyte infusion donor (not recorded which). It is not recorded whose cells these are; they may come from a transplant donor. The CDR3 runs from the conserved cysteine through the conserved F or W. The D gene is left open where the match is weak. A clone size is listed for some rows: how often the clone was seen (once, few, many), or a class if it is expanded.

size	V	D	J	DNA	CDR3
few	TRBV12-3/TRBV12-4	.	TRBJ2-3	TGTGCCAGCAGCCCGGGGCCCAAGCAAGATACGCAGTATTTT	CASSPGPKQDTQYF
.	TRBV6-2/TRBV6-3	.	TRBJ2-1	TGTGCCAGCAGTTACTCGAACTATGAATCCTACAATGAGCAGTTCTTC	CASSYSNYESYNEQFF
few	TRBV25-1	.	TRBJ2-6	TGTGCCAGCAGTCCCAGCATCCCTGGGGCCAACGTCCTGACTTTC	CASSPSIPGANVLTF
.	TRBV20-1	TRBD2	TRBJ2-3	TGCAGTGCTAGAGATAGTGCGGGAGCCACAGATACGCAGTATTTT	CSARDSAGATDTQYF
many	TRBV12-3/TRBV12-4	.	TRBJ2-7	TGTGCCAGCAGTCCCTCAGGGGTTGAGCAGTACTTC	CASSPSGVEQYF
few	TRBV5-1	.	TRBJ1-4	TGCGCCAGCAGAAATGTTGCAACTAATGAAAAACTGTTTTTT	CASRNVATNEKLFF
many	TRBV20-1	.	TRBJ1-1	TGCAGTGCCCCTTCCCGAGGGGGGACTTGGAACACTGAAGCTTTCTTT	CSAPSRGGTWNTEAFF
few	TRBV5-1	TRBD1	TRBJ1-1	TGCGCCAGCAGCTTAAAATTCGGGACAGGGAACACTGAAGCTTTCTTT	CASSLKFGTGNTEAFF
.	TRBV6-1	.	TRBJ2-5	TGTGCCAGCAGTCCGATTATAGAAACCCCTCTCACCCAGTACTTC	CASSPIIETPLTQYF
.	TRBV12-3/TRBV12-4	TRBD1	TRBJ1-2	TGTGCCAGCACCTCCCTAGACAGGGGTGAAGGCTACACCTTC	CASTSLDRGEGYTF
few	TRBV7-2	.	TRBJ2-5	TGTGCCAGCAGCTTAGGGCAGATCGAGACCCAGTACTTC	CASSLGQIETQYF
.	TRBV30	.	TRBJ2-6	TGTGCCTGGAGTGCGATCCTCTTGAGTGGGTACTCTGGGGCCAACGTCCTGACTTTC	CAWSAILLSGYSGANVLTF
many	TRBV12-3/TRBV12-4	TRBD2	TRBJ2-4	TGTGCCAGCAGTCCCAAAGCGGGGTTAGCCAAAAACATTCAGTACTTC	CASSPKAGLAKNIQYF
few	TRBV5-1	TRBD1	TRBJ2-5	TGCGCCAGCAGCTCCGGGACAGGTTCGGAGACCCAGTACTTC	CASSSGTGSETQYF
.	TRBV5-6	TRBD2	TRBJ2-1	TGTGCCAGCAGCTTGGCCTGGTCGGGAGGGGTTGGTGAGCAGTTCTTC	CASSLAWSGGVGEQFF
many	TRBV20-1	.	TRBJ2-2	TGCAGTGCTAGAACGGGGAACACCGGGGAGCTGTTTTTT	CSARTGNTGELFF
.	TRBV10-3	.	TRBJ1-1	TGTGCCATGCAGGATCAGGGGAGTGGGGACGCTTTCTTT	CAMQDQGSGDAFF
few	TRBV5-6	.	TRBJ1-1	TGTGCCAGCACCCTAGTGGGGGCCACTGAAGCTTTCTTT	CASTLVGATEAFF
few	TRBV15	.	TRBJ2-3	TGTGCCACCAGCAGAGATATAGTACGAGTTGCAGATACGCAGTATTTT	CATSRDIVRVADTQYF
.	TRBV14	.	TRBJ2-7	TGTGCCAGCAGCCCAACAGGGAACCCCTACGAGCAGTACTTC	CASSPTGNPYEQYF